This T cell receptor beta chain is from a study of blood T cell repertoires in COVID-19. This CDR3 is built from 14 residues. Germline V gene lookup returns CDR1 LNHDA and CDR2 SQIVND (reference sequence). The V segment lost 7 bases and the J segment 7 bases; nucleotides outside the gene matches: 5. Assay: immunoSEQ multiplex PCR; the TCRdb copy retains only in-frame clones and omits some. The sample holds around 29,000 clones, 85% to 90% seen once. The genes are TRBV19 and TRBJ1-6, with 9 bases matching TRBD1. The sample consisted of peripheral blood. This receptor was obtained from a woman aged 60-75 years with active COVID-19. The CDR3 nucleotides read TGTGCCAGTACCCCCGGACAGGGGAATTCACCCCTCCACTTT. Translated, it gives CASTPGQGNSPLHF.